This entry lists 17 T cell receptor beta chains sequenced from one sample in a study of identical twins. Each CDR3 protein gets one entry after TCRdb re-called the 5' RACE reads with MiXCR. The sample shows a few hundred thousand distinct CDR3 sequences, 9.5% to 15% of them seen only once. The sample was also linked to a second study, of yellow fever vaccine responses in identical twins.

The sequenced material came from memory (CD45RO+) T cells sorted from blood. Receptors originate from a woman between 18 and 30 years old in good health.

This clonotype was seen more than once but under ten times. The chain is built from TRBV7-9 and TRBJ2-5; 7 nucleotides line up with TRBD2. V trimming: 2 bases; J trimming: 1 base; junction bases outside the gene matches: 4. The CDR3 is 15 residues long. CDR1 is SEHNR, CDR2 FQNEAQ, per germline (reference sequence). CDR3 bases: TGTGCCAGCAGCTTAAGGGCTAGCGGCCAAGAGACCCAGTACTTC. Translating it yields CASSLRASGQETQYF. Combining the CDR3 with reference TRBV7-9 and TRBJ2-5 gives the whole variable domain DTGVSQNPRHKITKRGQNVTFRCDPISEHNRLYWYRQTLGQGPEFLTYFQNEAQLEKSRLLSDRFSAERPKGSFSTLEIQRTEQGDSAMYLCASSLRASGQETQYFGPGTRLLVL.

J is TRBJ2-7 and V is TRBV3-1; a weak D match, TRBD2 (6 bases). V lost 0 bases and J lost 6, with 9 bases in between. Germline CDR1 is LGHDT and CDR2 is YNNKEL (reference sequence). The CDR3 spans 13 residues. CDR3 DNA sequence: TGTGCCAGCAGCCAAGATTCCGGGGGCGAGCAGTACTTC. As protein: CASSQDSGGEQYF.

This clonotype was recorded at least ten times. V gene TRBV12-3 or TRBV12-4 combines with J gene TRBJ1-5; 11 positions agree with TRBD1. V trimming: 5 bases; J trimming: 3 bases; junction bases outside the gene matches: 6. This CDR3 is 16 amino acids long. CDR3 amino acids: CASSVRTGGINQPQHF. The CDR3 DNA follows: TGTGCCAGCAGTGTCAGGACAGGGGGCATCAATCAGCCCCAGCATTTT.

This rearrangement joins TRBV7-9 to TRBJ1-4; D gene ambiguous. Germline CDR1 and CDR2: SEHNR and FQNEAQ (reference sequence). There are 14 residues in the CDR3. Trimming stripped 5 bases from V and 5 bases from J, with 12 bases between. CDR3 nucleotides: TGTGCCAGCAGCCTCCCGGGCGGGAATGAAAAACTGTTTTTT. It specifies CASSLPGGNEKLFF.

The V call is TRBV28, the J call TRBJ1-1; perhaps TRBD1 as D (5 bases). The CDR3 covers 15 residues. The germline V gene encodes CDR1 MDHEN and CDR2 SYDVKM. With 5 bases removed from V and 1 base from J, the gap between germline ends came to 14 bases. The CDR3 DNA follows: TGTGCCAGCAGTCCCAGCCGGGGGTGGAACACTGAAGCTTTCTTT. It is translated as CASSPSRGWNTEAFF.

This clonotype was seen repeatedly, ten times or more. The rearrangement links TRBV29-1 to TRBJ2-1; a possible D gene is TRBD2 (6 bases). The CDR3 is made up of 13 amino acids. Trimming shortened V by 8 bases and J by 13 bases, and 24 bases separated the two germline ends. Germline V gene data show CDR1 as SQVTM and CDR2 as ANQGSEA. CDR3 nucleotide sequence: TGCAGCCCATCCTTGAGTAGCGGAGATCTCCAGTTCTTC. Residues: CSPSLSSGDLQFF.

This clonotype was seen at least ten times. The chain combines TRBV27 with TRBJ1-1; D is possibly TRBD1 (6 bases). V lost 6 bases, J lost 10 bases, and 12 bases lay in between. The CDR3 sequence is 11 residues long. The germline V gene encodes CDR1 MNHEY and CDR2 SMNVEV (reference sequence). The DNA of the CDR3 is TGTGCCAGCAGCGAAGGGGGGCGAGCTTTCTTT. Its protein is CASSEGGRAFF.

V is TRBV12-3 or TRBV12-4 and J is TRBJ1-6; 7 bases agree with TRBD1. The CDR3 is 15 residues long. The J segment lost 7 bases and the V segment lost 4 bases, leaving 7 bases of the junction unmatched. CDR3 in amino acids: CASSSAGTENSPLHF. CDR3 in DNA: TGTGCCAGCAGTTCAGCCGGGACAGAGAATTCACCCCTCCACTTT.

This clonotype was detected only a few times. This chain joins TRBV12-3 or TRBV12-4 and TRBJ2-2; no definite D call. Trimming took 7 bases from V and 6 from J, leaving 15 bases between them. CDR3 length: 14 residues. This chain's CDR3 is CASNLVGQAGELFF. The CDR3 DNA sequence: TGTGCCAGCAATCTAGTAGGCCAGGCCGGGGAGCTGTTTTTT.

The genes are TRBV4-3 and TRBJ2-1, with 8 nucleotides matching TRBD2. This CDR3 has 15 amino acids. Germline values: CDR1 LGHNA, CDR2 YSLEER. With 0 bases clipped from V and 4 bases from J, the junction kept 2 bases outside the gene matches. CDR3 sequence: CASSQELAEYNEQFF. The DNA for the CDR3 is TGCGCCAGCAGCCAAGAACTAGCGGAATACAATGAGCAGTTCTTC.

This clonotype has just a few counts. This rearrangement joins TRBV10-2 to TRBJ1-4; D is undetermined. CDR1 is WSHSY and CDR2 is SAAADI in the germline V gene. V was clipped by 4 bases and J by 5 bases, with 5 bases between them. There are 12 residues in the CDR3. The CDR3 bases are TGCGCCAGCAGTGTTACGAATGAAAAACTGTTTTTT. Its protein is CASSVTNEKLFF.

This clonotype was observed a handful of times. The chain has TRBV7-9 and TRBJ2-7, with 14 bases that match TRBD2. This CDR3 is 15 amino acids long. V lost 6 bases, J lost 10 bases, and 11 bases stayed unmatched. Germline CDR1 reads SEHNR; CDR2 reads FQNEAQ (reference sequence). CDR3: CASSPMGLAGVSQYF. As DNA, the CDR3 is TGTGCCAGCAGTCCTATGGGACTAGCGGGAGTCTCCCAGTACTTC.

In its sample, this clonotype was seen many times. The CDR3 bases are TGTGCCAGCAGCTTAATGGGCTCACATACGCAGTATTTT. It yields the protein CASSLMGSHTQYF. J is TRBJ2-3 and V is TRBV7-3; D not resolved. The CDR3 is 13 amino acids. Germline CDR1 SGHTA, CDR2 FQGTGA. V lost 1 base and J 7 bases, leaving 9 bases between the germline ends.

This clonotype was found a few times. This chain connects TRBV9 to TRBJ1-1, with no clear D. The CDR3 extends over 14 amino acids. Germline values: CDR1 SGDLS, CDR2 YYNGEE. V lost 0 bases to trimming and J lost 1 base, with 7 bases between them. CDR3 DNA sequence: TGTGCCAGCAGCGTAGAACTGGGGAACACTGAAGCTTTCTTT. This sequence encodes CASSVELGNTEAFF. Full variable domain (outside the CDR3, taken from reference TRBV9 and TRBJ1-1): DSGVTQTPKHLITATGQRVTLRCSPRSGDLSVYWYQQSLDQGLQFLIQYYNGEERAKGNILERFSAQQFPDLHSELNLSSLELGDSALYFCASSVELGNTEAFFGQGTRLTVV.

Here the CDR3 reads CASSLGYPNGELFF. In DNA form, the CDR3 reads TGTGCCAGCAGCTTAGGCTACCCTAATGGGGAGCTGTTTTTT. The chain joins TRBV7-2 to TRBJ2-2; D is uncertain. This CDR3 has 14 residues. V lost 1 base to trimming and J lost 8 bases, with 11 bases between them. Germline V gene data show CDR1 as SGHTA and CDR2 as FQGNSA.

This clonotype was picked up a small number of times. V gene TRBV12-3 or TRBV12-4 combines with J gene TRBJ1-5; D unclear. The CDR3 spans 14 residues. V lost 3 bases and J 0 bases, leaving 6 bases between the germline ends. The CDR3 spells CASSFVSSNQPQHF. The CDR3 DNA sequence: TGTGCCAGCAGTTTTGTAAGTAGCAATCAGCCCCAGCATTTT.

CDR3 loop: CASRGGARSTDTQYF. As DNA, the CDR3 is TGTGCCAGCAGAGGGGGGGCTAGAAGCACAGATACGCAGTATTTT. The chain couples TRBV2 to TRBJ2-3, with a weak D call TRBD2 (7 bases). Germline-derived CDR1 and CDR2 are SNHLY and FYNNEI. The CDR3 has 15 residues. The V and J ends lost 6 bases and 0 bases respectively, with 13 bases between them. Full variable domain (missing parts from reference TRBV2 and TRBJ2-3): EPEVTQTPSHQVTQMGQEVILRCVPISNHLYFYWYRQILGQKVEFLVSFYNNEISEKSEIFDDQFSVERPDGSNFTLKIRSTKLEDSAMYFCASRGGARSTDTQYFGPGTRLTVL.